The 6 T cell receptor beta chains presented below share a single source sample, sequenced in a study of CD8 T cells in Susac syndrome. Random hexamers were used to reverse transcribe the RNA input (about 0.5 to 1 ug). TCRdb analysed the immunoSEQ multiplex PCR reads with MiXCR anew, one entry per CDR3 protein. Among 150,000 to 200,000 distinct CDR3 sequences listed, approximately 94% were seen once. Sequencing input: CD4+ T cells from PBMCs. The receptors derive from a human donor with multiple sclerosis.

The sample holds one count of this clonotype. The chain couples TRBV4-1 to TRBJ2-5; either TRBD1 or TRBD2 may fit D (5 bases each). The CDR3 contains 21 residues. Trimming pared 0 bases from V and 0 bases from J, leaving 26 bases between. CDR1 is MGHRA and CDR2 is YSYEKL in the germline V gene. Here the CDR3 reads CASSQDGSGSKLGVHQETQYF. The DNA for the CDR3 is TGCGCCAGCAGCCAAGATGGCTCGGGGAGTAAGTTAGGGGTCCACCAAGAGACCCAGTACTTC.

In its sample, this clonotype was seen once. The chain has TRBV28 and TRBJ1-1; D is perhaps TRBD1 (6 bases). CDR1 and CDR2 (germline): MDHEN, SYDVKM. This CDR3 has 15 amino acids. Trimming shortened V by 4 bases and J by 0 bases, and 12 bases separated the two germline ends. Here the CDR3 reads CASSSQGQLNTEAFF. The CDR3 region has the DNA TGTGCCAGCAGTTCCCAAGGACAGTTGAACACTGAAGCTTTCTTT.

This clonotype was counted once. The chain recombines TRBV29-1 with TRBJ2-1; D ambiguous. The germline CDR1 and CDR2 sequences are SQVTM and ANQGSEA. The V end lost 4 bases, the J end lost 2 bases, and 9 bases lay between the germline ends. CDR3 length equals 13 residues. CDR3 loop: CSVVGNTYNEQFF. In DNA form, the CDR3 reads TGCAGCGTTGTTGGGAATACCTACAATGAGCAGTTCTTC.

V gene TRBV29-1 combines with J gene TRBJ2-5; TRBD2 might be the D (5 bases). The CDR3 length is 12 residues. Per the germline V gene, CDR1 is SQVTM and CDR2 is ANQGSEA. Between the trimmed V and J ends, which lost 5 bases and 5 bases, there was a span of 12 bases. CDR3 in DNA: TGCAGCGTTCCCTCTAGAGGGGAGACCCAGTACTTC. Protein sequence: CSVPSRGETQYF.

CDR3 nucleotide sequence: TGCAGTGCTAGGGGACTAGCGGGAGCTTCGAGCACAGATACGCAGTATTTT. Residues: CSARGLAGASSTDTQYF. The chain links TRBV20-1 to TRBJ2-3, with 14 bases matching TRBD2. After removal of 3 bases from V and 0 bases from J, the junction contained 5 bases not matched to a gene. Germline CDR1 and CDR2: DFQATT and SNEGSKA (reference sequence). The CDR3 totals 17 residues.

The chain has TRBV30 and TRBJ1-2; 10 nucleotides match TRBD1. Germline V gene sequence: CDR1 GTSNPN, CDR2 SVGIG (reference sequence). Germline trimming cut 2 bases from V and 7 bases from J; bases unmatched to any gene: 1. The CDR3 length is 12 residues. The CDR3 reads CAWSRDRGGYTF. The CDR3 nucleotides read TGTGCCTGGAGTAGGGACAGGGGTGGCTACACCTTC.